This entry lists 3 T cell receptor beta chains sequenced from one sample in a study of PD-1 blockade in classical Hodgkin lymphoma. The protocol was immunoSEQ multiplex PCR, while the TCRdb copy is restricted to in-frame clones and leaves out a portion. The data contain more than 25,000 clones, just under 80% of them seen just once; the ten biggest clones take up roughly 35%. Brentuximab vedotin exposure varied among the patients, all of whom had relapsed after autologous stem cell transplantation. This specimen consisted of peripheral blood mononuclear cells (PBMCs), obtained before the second cycle of nivolumab. The receptor set was obtained from a human donor with classical Hodgkin lymphoma.

This clone was observed a few times. The chain uses TRBV23-1 and TRBJ1-1; D is ambiguous. TRBV23-1 is recorded as an ORF, its role being uncertain. V was trimmed by 3 bases and J by 11 bases, leaving 13 bases between them. This CDR3 region has 12 residues. CDR3 DNA: TGCGCCAGCAGTCACCGCTCTATTTGGGCTTTCTTT. Protein product: CASSHRSIWAFF.

The rearrangement links TRBV6-5 to TRBJ1-2, with D unclear. The CDR3 loop spans 14 amino acids. V was pared by 5 bases and J by 4 bases, with 14 bases between. The germline CDR1 and CDR2 sequences are MNHEY and SVGAGI. The CDR3 loop is CASSLAVEFYGYTF. The DNA for the CDR3 is TGTGCCAGCAGTCTCGCTGTTGAGTTCTATGGCTACACCTTC.

This clone was seen only once. The chain carries TRBV5-1 and TRBJ1-2; the D is unclear. Trimming removed 4 bases at V and 6 bases at J, with 13 bases between. Germline V lookup: CDR1 SGHRS, CDR2 YFSETQ. CDR3 length: 13 amino acids. The CDR3 DNA reads TGCGCCAGCAGCGCGGACTCCAGGCATGGCTACACCTTC. It yields the protein CASSADSRHGYTF.